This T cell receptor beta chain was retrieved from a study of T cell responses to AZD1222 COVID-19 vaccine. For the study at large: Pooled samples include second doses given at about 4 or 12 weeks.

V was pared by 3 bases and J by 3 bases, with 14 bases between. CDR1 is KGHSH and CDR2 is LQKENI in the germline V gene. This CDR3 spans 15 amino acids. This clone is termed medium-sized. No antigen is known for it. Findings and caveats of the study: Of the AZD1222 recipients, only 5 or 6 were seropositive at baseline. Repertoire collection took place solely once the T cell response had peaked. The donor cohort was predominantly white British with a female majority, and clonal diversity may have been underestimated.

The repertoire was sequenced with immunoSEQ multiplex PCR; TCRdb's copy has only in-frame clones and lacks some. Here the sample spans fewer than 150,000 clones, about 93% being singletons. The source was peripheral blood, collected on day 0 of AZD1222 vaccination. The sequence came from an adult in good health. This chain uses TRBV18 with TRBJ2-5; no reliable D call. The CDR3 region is CASSPGWGSEETQYF. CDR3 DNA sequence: TGTGCCAGCTCACCGGGGTGGGGTTCTGAAGAGACCCAGTACTTC. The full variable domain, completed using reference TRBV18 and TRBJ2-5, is NAGVMQNPRHLVRRRGQEARLRCSPMKGHSHVYWYRQLPEEGLKFMVYLQKENIIDESGMPKERFSAEFPKEGPSILRIQQVVRGDSAAYFCASSPGWGSEETQYFGPGTRLLVL.